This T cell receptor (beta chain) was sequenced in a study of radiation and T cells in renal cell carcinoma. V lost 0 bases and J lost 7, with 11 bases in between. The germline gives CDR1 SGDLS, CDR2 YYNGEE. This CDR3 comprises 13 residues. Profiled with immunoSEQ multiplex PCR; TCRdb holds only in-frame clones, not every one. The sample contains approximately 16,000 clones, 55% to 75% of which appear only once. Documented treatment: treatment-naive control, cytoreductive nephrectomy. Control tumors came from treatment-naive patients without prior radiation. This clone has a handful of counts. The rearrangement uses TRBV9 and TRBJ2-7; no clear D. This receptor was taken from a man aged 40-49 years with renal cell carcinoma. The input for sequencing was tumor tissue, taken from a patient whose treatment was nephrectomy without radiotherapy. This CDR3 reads CASSVEVRTEQYF. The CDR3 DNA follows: TGTGCCAGCAGCGTAGAGGTCCGGACGGAGCAGTACTTC.